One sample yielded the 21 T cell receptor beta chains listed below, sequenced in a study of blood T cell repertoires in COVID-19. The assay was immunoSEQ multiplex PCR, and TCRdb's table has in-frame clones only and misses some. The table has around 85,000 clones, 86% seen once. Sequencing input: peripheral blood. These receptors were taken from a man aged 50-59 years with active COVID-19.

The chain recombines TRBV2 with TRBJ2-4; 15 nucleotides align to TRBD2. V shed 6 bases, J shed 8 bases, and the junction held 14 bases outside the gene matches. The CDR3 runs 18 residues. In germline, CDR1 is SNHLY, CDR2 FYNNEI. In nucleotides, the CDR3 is TGTGCCAGCAGCCGACCCGGGACTAGCGGGGGGACCGGGGACATTCAGTACTTC. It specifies CASSRPGTSGGTGDIQYF.

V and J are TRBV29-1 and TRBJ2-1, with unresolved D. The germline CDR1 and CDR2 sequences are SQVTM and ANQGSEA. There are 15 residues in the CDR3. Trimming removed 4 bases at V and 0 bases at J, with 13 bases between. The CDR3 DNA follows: TGCAGCGTTGTAATGAGCGCCGACTCCTACAATGAGCAGTTCTTC. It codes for CSVVMSADSYNEQFF.

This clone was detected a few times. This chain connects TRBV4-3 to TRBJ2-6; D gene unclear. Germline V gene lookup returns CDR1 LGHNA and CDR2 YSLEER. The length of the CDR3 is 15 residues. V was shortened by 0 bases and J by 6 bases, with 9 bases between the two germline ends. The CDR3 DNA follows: TGCGCCAGCAGCCAAGATCTTGGAGAGGCCAACGTCCTGACTTTC. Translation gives CASSQDLGEANVLTF.

CDR3 in amino acids: CASSFTGTGRYEQYF. The CDR3 DNA sequence: TGTGCCAGCAGCTTCACCGGGACAGGGAGATACGAGCAGTACTTC. The V call is TRBV11-2, the J call TRBJ2-7; TRBD1 aligns across 9 bases. Germline lookup yields CDR1 SGHAT and CDR2 FQNNGV. This CDR3 region has 15 residues. Trimming cost V 3 bases and J 4 bases; bases outside gene matches: 7.

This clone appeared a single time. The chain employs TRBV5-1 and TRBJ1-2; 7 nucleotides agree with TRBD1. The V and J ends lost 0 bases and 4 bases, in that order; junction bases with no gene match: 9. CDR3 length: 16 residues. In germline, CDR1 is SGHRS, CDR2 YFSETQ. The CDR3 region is CASSLVRQGLGYGYTF. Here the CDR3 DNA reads TGCGCCAGCAGCTTGGTCCGACAGGGACTAGGCTATGGCTACACCTTC.

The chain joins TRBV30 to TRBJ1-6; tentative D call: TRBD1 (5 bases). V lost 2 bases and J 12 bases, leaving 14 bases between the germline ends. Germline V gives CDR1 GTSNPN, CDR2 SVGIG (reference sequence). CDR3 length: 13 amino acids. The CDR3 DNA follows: TGTGCCTGGAGTAAGGGGTACTCAGAACCCCTCCACTTT. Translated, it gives CAWSKGYSEPLHF.

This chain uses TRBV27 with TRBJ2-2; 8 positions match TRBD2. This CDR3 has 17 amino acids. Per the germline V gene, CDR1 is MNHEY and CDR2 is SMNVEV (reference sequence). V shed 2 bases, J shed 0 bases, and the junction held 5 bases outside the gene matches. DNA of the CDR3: TGTGCCAGCAGTTTAAGAGCGGGGGCCCCGAACACCGGGGAGCTGTTTTTT. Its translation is CASSLRAGAPNTGELFF.

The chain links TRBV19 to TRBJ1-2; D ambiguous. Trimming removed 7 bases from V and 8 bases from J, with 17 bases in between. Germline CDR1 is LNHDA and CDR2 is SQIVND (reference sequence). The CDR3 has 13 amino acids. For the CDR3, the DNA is TGTGCCAGTATCCCCCACGGGAATGGAGGCTACACCTTC. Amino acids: CASIPHGNGGYTF.

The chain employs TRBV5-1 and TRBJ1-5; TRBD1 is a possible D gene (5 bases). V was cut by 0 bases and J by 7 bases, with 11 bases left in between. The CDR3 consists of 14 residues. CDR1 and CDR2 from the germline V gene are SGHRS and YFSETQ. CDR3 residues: CASSLGGREQPQHF. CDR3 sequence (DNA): TGCGCCAGCAGCTTGGGGGGGAGGGAACAGCCCCAGCATTTT.

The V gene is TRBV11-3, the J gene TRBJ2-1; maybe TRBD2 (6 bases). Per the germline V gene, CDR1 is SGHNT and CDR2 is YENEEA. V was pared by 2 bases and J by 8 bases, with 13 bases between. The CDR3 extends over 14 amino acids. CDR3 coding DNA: TGTGCCAGCAGCTTATCCAGCACGGGGGATGAGCAGTTCTTC. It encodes CASSLSSTGDEQFF. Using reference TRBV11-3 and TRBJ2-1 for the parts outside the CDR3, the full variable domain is EAGVVQSPRYKIIEKKQPVAFWCNPISGHNTLYWYLQNLGQGPELLIRYENEEAVDDSQLPKDRFSAERLKGVDSTLKIQPAELGDSAVYLCASSLSSTGDEQFFGPGTRLTVL.

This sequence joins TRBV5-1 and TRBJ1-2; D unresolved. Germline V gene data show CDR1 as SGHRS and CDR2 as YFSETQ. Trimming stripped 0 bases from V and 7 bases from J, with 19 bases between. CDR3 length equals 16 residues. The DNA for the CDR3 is TGCGCCAGCAGCTTGGACCCAGCCTCAGGTTTATCTGGCTACACCTTC. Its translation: CASSLDPASGLSGYTF.

The CDR3 DNA follows: TGTGCCAGCAGCTTAGCGGGAGGGCCGAAGACCCAGTACTTC. Translation: CASSLAGGPKTQYF. The J gene is TRBJ2-5, the V gene TRBV7-3, with TRBD2 matching over 9 bases. V shed 2 bases and J 6 bases; nucleotides not matched to a gene: 4. Germline loops: CDR1 SGHTA, CDR2 FQGTGA. This CDR3 has 14 amino acids.

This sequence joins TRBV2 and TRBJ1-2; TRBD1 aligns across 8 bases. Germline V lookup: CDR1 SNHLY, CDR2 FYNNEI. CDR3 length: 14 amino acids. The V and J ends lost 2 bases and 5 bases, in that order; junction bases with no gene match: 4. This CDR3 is CASSEQGARYGYTF. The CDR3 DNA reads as TGTGCCAGCAGTGAACAGGGGGCACGGTATGGCTACACCTTC.

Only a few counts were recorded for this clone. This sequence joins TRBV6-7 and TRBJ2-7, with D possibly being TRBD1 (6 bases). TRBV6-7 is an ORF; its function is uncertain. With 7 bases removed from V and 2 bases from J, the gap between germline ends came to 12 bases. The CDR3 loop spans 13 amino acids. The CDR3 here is CASIPGQTYEQYF. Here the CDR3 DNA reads TGTGCCAGCATACCCGGACAGACCTACGAGCAGTACTTC.

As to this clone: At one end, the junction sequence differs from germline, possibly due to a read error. The CDR3 loop reads CASSLVGTGRSLSDEQYF. DNA for the CDR3: TGCGCCAGCAGCTTGGTAGGGACAGGGCGCTCCCTCTCCGACGAGCAGTACTTC. The chain combines TRBV5-1 with TRBJ2-7; 9 nucleotides match TRBD1. CDR1 is SGHRS and CDR2 is YFSETQ in the germline V gene. This CDR3 contains 18 residues.

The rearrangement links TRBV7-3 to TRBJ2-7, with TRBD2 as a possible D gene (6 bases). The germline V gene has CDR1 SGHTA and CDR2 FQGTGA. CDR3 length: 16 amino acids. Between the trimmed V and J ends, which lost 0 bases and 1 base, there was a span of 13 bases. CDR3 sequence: CASSLTSEGSSYEQYF. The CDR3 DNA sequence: TGTGCCAGCAGCTTAACTTCGGAGGGCAGTTCCTACGAGCAGTACTTC.

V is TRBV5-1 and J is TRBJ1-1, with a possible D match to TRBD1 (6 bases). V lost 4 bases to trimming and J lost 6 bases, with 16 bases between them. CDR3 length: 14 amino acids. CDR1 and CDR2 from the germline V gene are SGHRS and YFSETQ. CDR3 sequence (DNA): TGCGCCAGCAGCGCCCAGGACAGAGGGCCTGAAGCTTTCTTT. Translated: CASSAQDRGPEAFF.

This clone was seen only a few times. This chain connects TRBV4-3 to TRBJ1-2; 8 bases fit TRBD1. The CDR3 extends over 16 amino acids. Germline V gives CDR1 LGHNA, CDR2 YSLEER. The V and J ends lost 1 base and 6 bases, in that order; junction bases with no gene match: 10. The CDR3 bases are TGCGCCAGCAGCCAAGTATCCGGACAGGGTATAAATGGCTACACCTTC. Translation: CASSQVSGQGINGYTF.

CDR3 DNA sequence: TGCGCCAGCAGCCTAGGACAGGCGGGCAATCAGCCCCAGCATTTT. It specifies CASSLGQAGNQPQHF. This chain links TRBV5-1 with TRBJ1-5, with TRBD1 matching 7 bases. The junction had 6 bases not matched to a gene; V was cut back by 4 bases and J by 2 bases. Germline V lookup: CDR1 SGHRS, CDR2 YFSETQ. The CDR3 is made up of 15 amino acids.

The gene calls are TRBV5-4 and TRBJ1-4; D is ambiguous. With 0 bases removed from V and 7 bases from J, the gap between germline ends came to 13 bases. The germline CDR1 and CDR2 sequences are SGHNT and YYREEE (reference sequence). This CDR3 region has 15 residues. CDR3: CASSLAGSLGEKLFF. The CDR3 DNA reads TGTGCCAGCAGCTTGGCCGGGAGTCTAGGTGAAAAACTGTTTTTT.

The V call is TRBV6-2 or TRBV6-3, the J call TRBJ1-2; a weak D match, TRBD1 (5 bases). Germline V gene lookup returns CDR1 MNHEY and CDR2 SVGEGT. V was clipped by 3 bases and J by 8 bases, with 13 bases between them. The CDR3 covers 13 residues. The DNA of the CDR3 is TGTGCCAGCAGTTATGAGACAGAGAAGGGCTACACCTTC. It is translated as CASSYETEKGYTF.